This T cell receptor beta chain appears in the sequencing data of a study of tumor and adjacent non-tumor tissue in lung cancer. At the level of the study: Patients comprised 12 adenocarcinoma, a couple of squamous cell carcinoma and 1 small cell lung cancer.

In its sample, this clonotype was seen once. Its antigen remains unknown. It is likely a read error, because the conserved phenylalanine at the end of the CDR3 is missing. The limits of the CDR3 on the DNA are not certain, so only TCRdb's listed CDR3 is given. The CDR3 is 16 amino acids long, termini counted. CDR1 and CDR2 (germline): SGHNT, YENEEA. The library came from three nested PCR rounds adapted from ARM-PCR protocols. TCRdb passed the multiplex PCR reads through MiXCR, listing each CDR3 protein once. This table has fewer than 120,000 distinct CDR3 sequences, 84% appearing once. Study conclusions and caveats: Higher tumor TCR diversity was associated with shorter survival.

RNA was extracted from bulk tissue without any cell sorting. Chemotherapy-naive patients with new lung cancer underwent thoracic surgery in China, August–late 2014. The TCR sequence derives from a man between 65 and 85 years old with non-small cell lung cancer. The rearrangement joins TRBV11-3 to TRBJ1-1; the table's D call, TRBD1, has no DNA check behind it. Sequenced: lung tumor tissue. The CDR3 reads CVSSFRDRTLNTETFL.